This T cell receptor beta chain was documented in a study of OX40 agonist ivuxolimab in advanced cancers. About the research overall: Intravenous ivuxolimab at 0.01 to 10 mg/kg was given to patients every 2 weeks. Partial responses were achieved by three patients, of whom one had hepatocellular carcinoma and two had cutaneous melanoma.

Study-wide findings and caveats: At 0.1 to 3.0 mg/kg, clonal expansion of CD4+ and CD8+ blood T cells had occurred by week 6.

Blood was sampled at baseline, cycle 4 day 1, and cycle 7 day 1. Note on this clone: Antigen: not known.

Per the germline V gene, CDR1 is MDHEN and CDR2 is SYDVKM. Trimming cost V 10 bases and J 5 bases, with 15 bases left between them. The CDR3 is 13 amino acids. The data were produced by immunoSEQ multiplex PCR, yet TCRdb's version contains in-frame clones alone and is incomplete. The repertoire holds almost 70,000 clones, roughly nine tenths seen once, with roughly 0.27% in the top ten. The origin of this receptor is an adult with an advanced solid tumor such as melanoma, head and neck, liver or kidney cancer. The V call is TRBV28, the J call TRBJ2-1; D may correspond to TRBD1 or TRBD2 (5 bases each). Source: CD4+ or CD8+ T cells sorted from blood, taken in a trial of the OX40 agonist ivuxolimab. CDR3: CATRDLTDNEQFF. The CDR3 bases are TGTGCCACACGGGACCTAACAGACAATGAGCAGTTCTTC.